These T cell receptor beta chains were read from a single sample in a study of T cell responses to AZD1222 COVID-19 vaccine. TCRdb keeps only in-frame clones here, not all; method: immunoSEQ multiplex PCR. The sample consists of 110,000 or so clones, about 89% of them appearing once. Sequenced here: peripheral blood, sampled 28 days after the second AZD1222 dose. The origin of the receptors is an adult who received the AZD1222 COVID-19 vaccine. Both conserved end residues are part of each CDR3. A D gene is named only where the DNA matches it firmly. Clone size appears in some rows only: once, few, many, or a class for an expanded clone.

clone_size,v_call,j_call,d_call,cdr3_nt,cdr3_aa
-,TRBV24-1,TRBJ2-2,-,TGTGCCACCAGTGAGGCTAGCGAGAACACCGGGGAGCTGTTTTTT,CATSEASENTGELFF
-,TRBV10-3,TRBJ2-7,-,TGTGCCACCGCACTCAGAACCGATTTCGACGAGCAGTACTTC,CATALRTDFDEQYF
-,TRBV5-1,TRBJ2-7,TRBD1,TGCGCCAGCTCACAGGGGCGATACGAGCAGTACTTC,CASSQGRYEQYF
-,TRBV5-4,TRBJ1-4,-,TGTGCCAGCAGCTTTCTGGGGGCGGAAATTAATGAAAAACTGTTTTTT,CASSFLGAEINEKLFF
once,TRBV6-5,TRBJ2-7,-,TGTGCCAGCAGGGGCCCTAGGGCCTACGAGCAGTACTTC,CASRGPRAYEQYF
-,TRBV7-2,TRBJ2-5,TRBD2,TGTGCCAGCAGCTTATACCCTAGCGGGCAAGAGACCCAGTACTTC,CASSLYPSGQETQYF
-,TRBV10-3,TRBJ1-2,-,TGTGCCATCAGTGAGGGGAGTGGCTACACCTTC,CAISEGSGYTF
-,TRBV4-3,TRBJ2-7,TRBD2,TGCGCCAGCAGCCATGTCGGGGGAGCGGGAGGGCCTTCTTGGTCTCACGAGCAGTACTTC,CASSHVGGAGGPSWSHEQYF
-,TRBV24-1,TRBJ2-3,-,TGTGCCACCAGTGCCACACTCGATACGCAGTATTTT,CATSATLDTQYF
-,TRBV6-2/TRBV6-3,TRBJ2-7,TRBD2,TGTGCCAGCAGTCCGGGGGAGCGGGAGATTTTCGAGCAGTACTTC,CASSPGEREIFEQYF
-,TRBV13,TRBJ1-4,-,TGTGCCAGCAGCCTAAACGGGGCAGTTCTTGAAAAACTGTTTTTT,CASSLNGAVLEKLFF
-,TRBV10-3,TRBJ1-4,TRBD1,TGTGCCAGGCACAGGGGTCGGGGGGAAAAACTGTTTTTT,CARHRGRGEKLFF
-,TRBV6-2/TRBV6-3,TRBJ2-2,TRBD2,TGTGCCAGCAGTTCCTTAGCGGGACTCGCGAACACCGGGGAGCTGTTTTTT,CASSSLAGLANTGELFF
-,TRBV15,TRBJ2-7,-,TGTGCCACCAGCAGAGGAGGGGAGTTCTACGAGCAGTACTTC,CATSRGGEFYEQYF
-,TRBV5-1,TRBJ1-1,-,TGCGCCAGCAGCTTGATGGGGTTCACTGAAGCTTTCTTT,CASSLMGFTEAFF
once,TRBV2,TRBJ2-2,-,TGTGCCAGCAGTGAAAAGCTGGGGGTCTGGGAGCTGTTTTTT,CASSEKLGVWELFF
-,TRBV12-3/TRBV12-4,TRBJ1-1,-,TGTGCCAGCAGTTTGGCCAGGGACACTGAAGCTTTCTTT,CASSLARDTEAFF
-,TRBV3-1/TRBV3-2,TRBJ1-2,-,TGTGCCAGCAGCCAAGATTGGGACATGGGCTCTGGCTACACCTTC,CASSQDWDMGSGYTF
-,TRBV5-4,TRBJ1-4,TRBD1,TGTGCCAGCAGCTCTCTGGACAGGGAGGGTAATGAAAAACTGTTTTTT,CASSSLDREGNEKLFF
-,TRBV30,TRBJ2-2,-,TGTGCCTGGACCGCGGGGCAGGGGAGAACCGGGGAGCTGTTTTTT,CAWTAGQGRTGELFF
-,TRBV15,TRBJ2-7,-,TGTGCCACCAGCAAGGGAGGCGAACAGGCCGCCTACGAGCAGTACTTC,CATSKGGEQAAYEQYF
-,TRBV7-9,TRBJ2-7,TRBD1,TGTGCCAGCAGCCCTCCGGGACAGGGGGAAATCCACGAGCAGTACTTC,CASSPPGQGEIHEQYF
few,TRBV27,TRBJ1-6,-,TGTGCCAGCAGTTGGTCGACCACCTATAATTCACCCCTCCACTTT,CASSWSTTYNSPLHF
-,TRBV12-3/TRBV12-4,TRBJ1-2,-,TGTGCCAGCAGCCCAGGGAGCTATGGCTACACCTTC,CASSPGSYGYTF
-,TRBV5-1,TRBJ1-4,-,TGCGCCAGTCGCACTATCGGACAGTATAATGAAAAACTGTTTTTT,CASRTIGQYNEKLFF
once,TRBV5-1,TRBJ1-6,-,TGCGCCAGCAGCTTGGCCAATTCGGGTTCGGGGAATTCACCCCTCCACTTT,CASSLANSGSGNSPLHF
-,TRBV7-3,TRBJ2-3,TRBD2,TGTGCCAGCAGCTCGCTAGCGGGGGGGCCCCCAGATACGCAGTATTTT,CASSSLAGGPPDTQYF
-,TRBV27,TRBJ1-2,-,TGTGCCAGCAGTTTTACGGTTACTAACGGTGGCTACACCTTC,CASSFTVTNGGYTF
-,TRBV5-5,TRBJ1-2,-,TGTGCCAGCAGCTTGGCCGGGGGGGCGCAAGGCTATGGCTACACCTTC,CASSLAGGAQGYGYTF
once,TRBV10-3,TRBJ1-2,-,TGTGCCATCAGTGAGTCGGTGGGCGGACCCGGCTACACCTTC,CAISESVGGPGYTF
-,TRBV19,TRBJ2-3,-,TGTGCCAGTAGTTGGGTGAGGGATACGCAGTATTTT,CASSWVRDTQYF
-,TRBV14,TRBJ2-3,TRBD2,TGTGCCAGCAGCCAACTCAGCGGGGGGGTGACGCAGTATTTT,CASSQLSGGVTQYF
once,TRBV27,TRBJ1-2,-,TGTGCCAGCAGTCTATCGACAGGAGAGATTAACTATGGCTACACCTTC,CASSLSTGEINYGYTF
once,TRBV30,TRBJ2-7,TRBD2,TGTGCCTGGAGTGGGACTAGCGGGAGAAAGTACTTC,CAWSGTSGRKYF
-,TRBV19,TRBJ2-5,-,TGTGCCAGTAGTATAGACTTGCGGGAACGTGAGACCCAGTACTTC,CASSIDLRERETQYF
-,TRBV29-1,TRBJ2-7,TRBD1,TGCAGCGTTGGGGGACAGGGGAGGATTAGCGGGGTATACGAGCAGTACTTC,CSVGGQGRISGVYEQYF
-,TRBV11-1,TRBJ1-6,-,TGTGCCAGCAGCTTAGTCAATAATTCACCCCTCCACTTT,CASSLVNNSPLHF
-,TRBV7-6,TRBJ2-7,TRBD2,TGTGCCAGCAGCTTAGCGGTCCCGACTAGCGGGAGCTCCTACGAGCAGTACTTC,CASSLAVPTSGSSYEQYF
-,TRBV12-3/TRBV12-4,TRBJ1-4,-,TGTGCCAGCAGTTTAAGGCACCCGGGGAAACTGTTTTTT,CASSLRHPGKLFF
-,TRBV13,TRBJ2-1,TRBD1,TGTGCCAGCAGCTCCTCCGGACAGGGGAATGAGCAGTTCTTC,CASSSSGQGNEQFF
-,TRBV11-2,TRBJ2-7,-,TGTGCCAGCAGCTTAGGGCTCCAGAGCCCCTACGAGCAGTACTTC,CASSLGLQSPYEQYF